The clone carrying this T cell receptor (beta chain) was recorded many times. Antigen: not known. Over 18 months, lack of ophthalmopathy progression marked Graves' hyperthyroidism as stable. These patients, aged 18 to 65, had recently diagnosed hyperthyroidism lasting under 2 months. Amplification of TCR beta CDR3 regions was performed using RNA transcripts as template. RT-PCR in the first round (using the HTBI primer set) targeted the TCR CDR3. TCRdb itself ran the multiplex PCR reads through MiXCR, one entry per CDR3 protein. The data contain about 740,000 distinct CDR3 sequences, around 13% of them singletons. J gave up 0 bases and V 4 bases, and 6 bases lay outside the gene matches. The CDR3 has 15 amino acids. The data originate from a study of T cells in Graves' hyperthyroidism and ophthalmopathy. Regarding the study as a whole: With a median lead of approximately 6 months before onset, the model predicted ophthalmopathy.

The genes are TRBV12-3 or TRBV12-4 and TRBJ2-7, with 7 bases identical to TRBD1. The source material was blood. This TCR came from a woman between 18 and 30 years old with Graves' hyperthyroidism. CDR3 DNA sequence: TGTGCCAGCAGTTGGGGACAGACCCGCTCCTACGAGCAGTACTTC. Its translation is CASSWGQTRSYEQYF.